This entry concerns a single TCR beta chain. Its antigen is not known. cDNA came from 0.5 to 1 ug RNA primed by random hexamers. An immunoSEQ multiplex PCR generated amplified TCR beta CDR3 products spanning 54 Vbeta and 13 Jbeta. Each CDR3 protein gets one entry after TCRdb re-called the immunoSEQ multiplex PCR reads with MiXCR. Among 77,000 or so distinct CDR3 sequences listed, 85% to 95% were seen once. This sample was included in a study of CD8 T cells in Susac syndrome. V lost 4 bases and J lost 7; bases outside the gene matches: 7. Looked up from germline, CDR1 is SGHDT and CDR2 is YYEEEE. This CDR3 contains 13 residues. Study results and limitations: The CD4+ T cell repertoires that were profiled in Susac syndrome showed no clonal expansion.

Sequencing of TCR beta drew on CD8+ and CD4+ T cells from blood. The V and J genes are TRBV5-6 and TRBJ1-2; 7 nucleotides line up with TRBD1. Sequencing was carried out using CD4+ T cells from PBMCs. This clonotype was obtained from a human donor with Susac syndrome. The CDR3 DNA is TGTGCCAGCAGCGTAACAGGGGTGGTTGGCTACACCTTC. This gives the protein CASSVTGVVGYTF.